These 8 T cell receptor beta chains originate from one sample sequenced in a study of vaccination and CD4 T cells after COVID-19. These TCRs' antigens remain unknown. Time point given: late sampling 161 to 241 days after vaccination in three convalescent patients. Treatment denoted: roughly 11-day PBMC culture with coronavirus spike peptide pools or control peptides (ViraFEST assay). The Oncomine TCR Beta short-read assay sequenced DNA from cultured CD4+ T cells. MiXCR was run by TCRdb on the PCR reads, yielding one entry per CDR3 protein. Of more than 20,000 distinct CDR3 sequences listed, around 42% are singletons. The material was CD4+ T cells from blood, cultured in vitro, obtained about 7 months after SARS-CoV-2 vaccination. The receptors were gathered from a human donor who had recovered from COVID-19.

V gene TRBV7-8 combines with J gene TRBJ2-7; possible D gene TRBD1, 6 bases. CDR1 is SGHVS, CDR2 FQNEAQ, per germline. V was pared by 1 base and J by 6 bases, with 13 bases between. This CDR3 is built from 14 residues. For the CDR3, the DNA is TGTGCCAGCAGCTTAGGGACCCAGGGGCGCGAGCAGTACTTC. Residues: CASSLGTQGREQYF. Full variable domain (outside the CDR3, taken from reference TRBV7-8 and TRBJ2-7): GAGVSQSPRYKVAKRGQDVALRCDPISGHVSLFWYQQALGQGPEFLTYFQNEAQLDKSGLPSDRFFAERPEGSVSTLKIQRTQQEDSAVYLCASSLGTQGREQYFGPGTRLTVT.

There are a few counts of this clonotype. The V gene is TRBV28, the J gene TRBJ1-1; D unclear. The germline gives CDR1 MDHEN, CDR2 SYDVKM. Trimming left V 7 bases short and J 2 bases short, with 14 bases between. The CDR3 length is 14 residues. In nucleotides, the CDR3 is TGTGCCAGCACCGAGGACCGATCTAACACTGAAGCTTTCTTT. Translation gives CASTEDRSNTEAFF.

In its sample, this clonotype was seen once. This chain links TRBV6-1 with TRBJ2-7, with a possible D match to TRBD2 (6 bases). The CDR3 is 13 residues long. The germline CDR1 and CDR2 sequences are MNHNS and SASEGT. The V end lost 6 bases, the J end lost 11 bases, and 20 bases lay between the germline ends. CDR3 in DNA: TGTGCCAGCAGGGACTACGATAAGCTCCGGGAGTACTTC. Protein: CASRDYDKLREYF.

The rearrangement uses TRBV28 and TRBJ1-6; D might be TRBD1 (6 bases). Looked up from germline, CDR1 is MDHEN and CDR2 is SYDVKM. V was cut by 11 bases and J by 10 bases, with 15 bases left in between. This CDR3 has 12 residues. DNA of the CDR3: TGTGCCTGGGGGGGGGCGGAATCACCCCTCCACTTT. Translating it yields CAWGGAESPLHF.

Judged by abundance, this clonotype is medium-sized. V and J are TRBV7-6 and TRBJ1-6; perhaps TRBD1 as D (6 bases). CDR3 length: 15 amino acids. Germline assignment: CDR1 SGHVS and CDR2 FNYEAQ. V was clipped by 0 bases and J by 7 bases, with 10 bases between them. CDR3 in amino acids: CASSLAGQRNSPLHF. In DNA, the CDR3 is TGTGCCAGCAGCTTAGCCGGACAGAGGAATTCACCCCTCCACTTT.

The CDR3 protein is CASSLTGLRAGELFF. The CDR3 DNA follows: TGTGCCAGCAGCTTAACGGGTTTACGGGCCGGGGAGCTGTTTTTT. The genes are TRBV7-3 and TRBJ2-2; D unclear. The germline V gene encodes CDR1 SGHTA and CDR2 FQGTGA. The ends were cut back, 0 bases at V and 6 bases at J, with 11 bases in the middle. The CDR3 is 15 amino acids.

This clonotype has just a few counts. V gene TRBV7-2 combines with J gene TRBJ2-5, with TRBD1 matching 7 bases. There are 13 residues in the CDR3. Germline CDR1 SGHTA, CDR2 FQGNSA. Germline trimming cut 5 bases from V and 5 bases from J; bases unmatched to any gene: 5. This CDR3 reads CASSTQGRETQYF. The CDR3 coding sequence is TGTGCCAGCAGCACACAGGGGCGGGAGACCCAGTACTTC.

The V and J genes are TRBV6-2 or TRBV6-3 and TRBJ1-2; TRBD1 aligns across 7 bases. V gave up 10 bases and J gave up 4 bases; unmatched junction bases: 9. The CDR3 consists of 13 residues. The germline V gene encodes CDR1 MNHEY and CDR2 SVGEGT. This chain's CDR3 is CATSRTGAYGYTF. The CDR3 bases are TGTGCCACCTCCCGGACAGGCGCCTATGGCTACACCTTC.